This T cell receptor (beta chain) came from a study of T cell responses to AZD1222 COVID-19 vaccine. Points from the study as a whole: Spike-specific TCR breadth and depth both grew after two AZD1222 doses. Baseline seropositivity occurred in only a handful of AZD1222 recipients.

Concerning this clone itself: The antigen remains undetermined.

The V gene's germline CDR1 is SGHTA and CDR2 FQGNSA. V lost 7 bases to trimming and J lost 4 bases, with 16 bases between them. This CDR3 is built from 14 residues. Assay: immunoSEQ multiplex PCR; the TCRdb copy retains only in-frame clones and omits some. The sample holds roughly 150,000 clones, about 92% seen once. The sequenced sample was peripheral blood, obtained 28 days after the second AZD1222 dose. The sequence was collected from an adult who received the AZD1222 COVID-19 vaccine. The chain recombines TRBV7-2 with TRBJ1-1; D gene uncertain. Here the CDR3 reads CASKNSGLSTEAFF. The CDR3 nucleotides read TGTGCCAGCAAAAACTCCGGGCTGTCCACTGAAGCTTTCTTT.